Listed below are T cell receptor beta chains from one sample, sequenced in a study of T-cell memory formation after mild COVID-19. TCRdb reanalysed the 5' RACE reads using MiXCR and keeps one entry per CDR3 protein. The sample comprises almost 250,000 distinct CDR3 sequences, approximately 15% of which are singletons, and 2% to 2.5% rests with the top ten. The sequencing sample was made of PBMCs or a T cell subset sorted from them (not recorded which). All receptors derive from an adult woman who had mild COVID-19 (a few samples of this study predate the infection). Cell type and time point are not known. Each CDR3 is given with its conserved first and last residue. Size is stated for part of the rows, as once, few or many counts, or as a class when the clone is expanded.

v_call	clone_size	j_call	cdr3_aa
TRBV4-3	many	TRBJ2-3	CASSHQGQGTQYF
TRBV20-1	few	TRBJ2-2	CSARILSNTGELFF
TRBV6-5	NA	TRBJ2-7	CASSYSGERAYEQYF
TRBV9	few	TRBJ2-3	CASSAGTPSTDTQYF
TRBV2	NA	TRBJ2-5	CASWAPYSLQTQYF
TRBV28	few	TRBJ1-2	CASSPSGTPGYGYTF
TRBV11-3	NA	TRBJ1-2	CASSLVGVGQQNYGYTF
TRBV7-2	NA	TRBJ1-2	CASSTSPGFSHYGYTF
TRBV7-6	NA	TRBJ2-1	CASSTQAGGYSNEQFF
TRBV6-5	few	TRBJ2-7	CASRPGAAYEQYF
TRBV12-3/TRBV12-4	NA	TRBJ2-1	CASSWGPPEQFF